This T cell receptor beta chain was recorded in a study of T cell repertoires in ileal Crohn's disease. Across the whole study: Operated complications were stricturing disease (around 61%) and penetrating disease (approximately 39%).

This CDR3 has 17 residues. Germline trimming cut 0 bases from V and 6 bases from J; bases unmatched to any gene: 7. Per germline, CDR1 SGHRS and CDR2 YFSETQ. The time point here: neoterminal ileum biopsy at postoperative endoscopy, about 6 months after surgery. Profiling relied on immunoSEQ multiplex PCR, and the TCRdb table lists in-frame clones only, not all of them. The data contain approximately 3,000 clones, more than 80% of them singletons. The sequence derives from an adult with Crohn's disease. The sample comprised ileal tissue. This chain uses TRBV5-1 with TRBJ2-2; 11 bases match TRBD2. The CDR3 here is CASSLDGLAGGAGELFF. The CDR3 nucleotides read TGCGCCAGCAGCTTGGATGGGCTAGCGGGGGGCGCCGGGGAGCTGTTTTTT.